This TCR beta chain came from a study of T-cell memory formation after mild COVID-19. Germline V gene lookup returns CDR1 SNHLY and CDR2 FYNNEI. Trimming took 6 bases from V and 6 from J, leaving 11 bases between them. The CDR3 is made up of 13 amino acids. This clonotype has a handful of counts. TCRdb used MiXCR to reprocess the 5' RACE reads, holding one entry per CDR3 protein. The sample shows fewer than 500,000 distinct CDR3 sequences, about 23% of them seen only once. This sequence originates from an adult woman who had mild COVID-19 (a few samples of this study predate the infection). Cell type and time point are not known. The gene calls are TRBV2 and TRBJ2-2; D perhaps matches TRBD1 (6 bases). The sample taken for sequencing was PBMCs or a T cell subset sorted from them (not recorded which). CDR3 DNA sequence: TGTGCCAGCAGACCTACAGGGCCCGGGGAGCTGTTTTTT. Translation gives CASRPTGPGELFF.